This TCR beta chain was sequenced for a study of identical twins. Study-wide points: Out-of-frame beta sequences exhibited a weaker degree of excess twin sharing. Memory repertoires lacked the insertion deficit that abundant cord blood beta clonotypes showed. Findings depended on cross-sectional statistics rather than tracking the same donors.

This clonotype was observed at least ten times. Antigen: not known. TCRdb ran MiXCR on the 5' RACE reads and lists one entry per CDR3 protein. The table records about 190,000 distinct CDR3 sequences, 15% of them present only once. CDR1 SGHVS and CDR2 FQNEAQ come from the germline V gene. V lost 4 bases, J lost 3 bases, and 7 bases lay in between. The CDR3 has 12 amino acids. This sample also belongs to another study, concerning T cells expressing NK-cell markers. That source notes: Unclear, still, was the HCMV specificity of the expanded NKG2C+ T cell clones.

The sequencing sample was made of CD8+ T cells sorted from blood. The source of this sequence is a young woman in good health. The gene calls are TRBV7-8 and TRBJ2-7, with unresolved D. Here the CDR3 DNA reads TGTGCCAGCAGCTATCCAGACTACGAGCAGTACTTC. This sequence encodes CASSYPDYEQYF.